The 18 T cell receptor beta chains reported below all come from one sample, sequenced in a study of T cells in Graves' hyperthyroidism and ophthalmopathy (dated by TCRdb to about 2019). The library was prepared using multiplex PCR. These reads were obtained on an Illumina HiSeq 2000. The TCR beta CDR3 regions were amplified from the RNA transcripts. The TCR CDR3 was subjected to a first round of RT-PCR using the HTBI primer set and the Qiagen OneStep RT-PCR kit. TCRdb cleaned the public reads at Q25 with fastp, built clones with MiXCR and kept in-frame beta chains. Here each entry gathers all rows of one CDR3 protein and keeps the most common genes and DNA. The sample table contains more than 600,000 distinct CDR3 sequences; only one count was recorded for around 15% of them. The ten largest clones take up 8.4% of the sample. The specimen was blood. The receptor source for this set is a man aged 18 to 30 with Graves' hyperthyroidism.

In its sample, this clonotype was seen many times. The chain combines TRBV18 with TRBJ1-1; D unresolved. V dropped 3 bases and J dropped 1 base, with 12 bases sitting between them. This CDR3 comprises 15 residues. Germline values: CDR1 KGHSH, CDR2 LQKENI. CDR3 sequence reads: CASSPVPTWNTEAFF. CDR3 nucleotide sequence: TGTGCCAGCTCACCGGTGCCGACCTGGAACACTGAAGCTTTCTTT.

The chain recombines TRBV16 with TRBJ2-7; possibly TRBD2 for D (5 bases). The CDR3 consists of 15 residues. The germline V gene encodes CDR1 KGHSY and CDR2 FQNENV. The V and J ends lost 4 bases and 5 bases respectively, with 18 bases between them. The DNA of the CDR3 is TGTGCCAGCAGCCCAGACTATTCCTTGAGGAACGAGCAGTACTTC. Translating it yields CASSPDYSLRNEQYF. Combining the CDR3 with reference TRBV16 and TRBJ2-7 gives the whole variable domain GEEVAQTPKHLVRGEGQKAKLYCAPIKGHSYVFWYQQVLKNEFKFLISFQNENVFDETGMPKERFSAKCLPNSPCSLEIQATKLEDSAVYFCASSPDYSLRNEQYFGPGTRLTVT.

V is TRBV20-1 and J is TRBJ2-3; 12 bases map to TRBD2. J was trimmed by 5 bases and V by 3 bases; bases with no gene match: 3. Germline V gene lookup returns CDR1 DFQATT and CDR2 SNEGSKA (reference sequence). The CDR3 length is 14 residues. CDR3 loop: CSARASGRGDTQYF. Written as DNA, the CDR3 is TGCAGTGCTAGGGCTAGCGGGAGGGGAGATACGCAGTATTTT.

The J gene is TRBJ2-5, the V gene TRBV29-1; no clear D. This CDR3 is 11 amino acids long. Trimming cost V 4 bases and J 2 bases, with 5 bases left between them. From germline, CDR1 is SQVTM and CDR2 ANQGSEA. CDR3 DNA sequence: TGCAGCGTTGGCAAGCAAGAGACCCAGTACTTC. Its translation is CSVGKQETQYF.

The V call is TRBV5-1, the J call TRBJ2-7, with a weak D call TRBD1 (6 bases). Trimming stripped 5 bases from V and 7 bases from J, with 19 bases between. The germline gives CDR1 SGHRS, CDR2 YFSETQ. This CDR3 comprises 14 residues. The CDR3 region is CASSYRTRGREQYF. The CDR3 nucleotides read TGCGCCAGCAGTTATCGAACCAGGGGAAGGGAGCAGTACTTC.

The sample holds a few counts of this clonotype. The CDR3: CASSQGQADPWEQYF. CDR3 bases: TGCGCCAGCAGCCAAGGCCAGGCGGACCCCTGGGAGCAGTACTTC. V gene TRBV4-3 combines with J gene TRBJ2-7; D is uncertain. V was shortened by 1 base and J by 7 bases, with 17 bases between the two germline ends. The CDR3 consists of 15 residues. CDR1 and CDR2 from the germline V gene are LGHNA and YSLEER.

The chain employs TRBV12-3 or TRBV12-4 and TRBJ2-5; 9 nucleotides line up with TRBD2. This CDR3 has 17 amino acids. V trimming: 3 bases; J trimming: 0 bases; junction bases outside the gene matches: 8. CDR3 amino acids: CASSFRLAVTYQETQYF. The DNA of the CDR3 is TGTGCCAGCAGTTTTAGACTAGCGGTCACGTACCAAGAGACCCAGTACTTC.

This clonotype was counted at least ten times. It may be a read error: a sequence one base away is much more abundant. The chain uses TRBV6-2 or TRBV6-3 and TRBJ1-1; 7 nucleotides align to TRBD1. CDR3 length: 14 residues. V lost 7 bases to trimming and J lost 1 base; unmatched junction nucleotides: 6. Germline-derived CDR1 and CDR2 are MNHEY and SVGEGT. The CDR3 DNA follows: TGTGCCAGCACCCCCGGGACAGCGAACACTGAAGCTTTCTTT. Its translation: CASTPGTANTEAFF.

The rearrangement uses TRBV2 and TRBJ1-5; 8 bases map to TRBD1. The CDR3 contains 17 residues. The germline gives CDR1 SNHLY, CDR2 FYNNEI. The ends lost 3 bases at V and 0 bases at J; junction bases unmatched: 7. The CDR3 region is CASSEDREAYSNQPQHF. Written as DNA, the CDR3 is TGTGCCAGCAGTGAGGACAGGGAAGCTTATAGCAATCAGCCCCAGCATTTT.

The table lists this clonotype with a few counts. The chain carries TRBV20-1 and TRBJ1-5; 8 bases map to TRBD1. The CDR3 spans 13 residues. V dropped 2 bases and J dropped 5; count of bases not matched to a gene: 2. The germline CDR1 and CDR2 sequences are DFQATT and SNEGSKA (reference sequence). This chain's CDR3 is CSARQGADQPQHF. The CDR3 bases are TGCAGTGCTAGACAGGGGGCTGATCAGCCCCAGCATTTT.

This clonotype was seen more than once but under ten times. The CDR3 DNA reads as TGCAGTGCTAGAGATCCGGGTACAGGCGCCATCCATTACTATGGCTACACCTTC. As protein: CSARDPGTGAIHYYGYTF. J is TRBJ1-2 and V is TRBV20-1; the D gene is possibly TRBD1 (5 bases). V was shortened by 0 bases and J by 3 bases, with 23 bases between the two germline ends. This CDR3 spans 18 amino acids. In germline, CDR1 is DFQATT, CDR2 SNEGSKA (reference sequence).

This clonotype was found many times. The V and J genes are TRBV11-2 and TRBJ2-7; TRBD2 agrees at 8 bases. From germline, CDR1 is SGHAT and CDR2 FQNNGV. The CDR3 is made up of 14 amino acids. V lost 6 bases and J lost 4; bases outside the gene matches: 8. The chain's CDR3 is CASSLSGSRYEQYF. The CDR3 DNA reads as TGTGCCAGCAGTCTGAGCGGGAGTAGGTACGAGCAGTACTTC. Full variable domain (missing parts from reference TRBV11-2 and TRBJ2-7): EAGVAQSPRYKIIEKRQSVAFWCNPISGHATLYWYQQILGQGPKLLIQFQNNGVVDDSQLPKDRFSAERLKGVDSTLKIQPAKLEDSAVYLCASSLSGSRYEQYFGPGTRLTVT.

The sample holds a few counts of this clonotype. This chain connects TRBV12-3 or TRBV12-4 to TRBJ2-1, with a tentative D call TRBD2 (6 bases). This CDR3 is 16 amino acids long. Trimming took off 3 bases at V and 2 bases at J, with 14 bases between the two ends. The CDR3 DNA reads as TGTGCCAGCAGTTTTGTAGCGGCTCCCCCCTACAATGAGCAGTTCTTC. This sequence encodes CASSFVAAPPYNEQFF.

This clonotype was seen at least ten times. V is TRBV29-1 and J is TRBJ2-7; a possible D gene is TRBD1 (6 bases). Germline V gives CDR1 SQVTM, CDR2 ANQGSEA. There are 12 residues in the CDR3. The V end was cut by 7 bases, the J end by 0 bases, with 10 bases between. As DNA, the CDR3 is TGCAGCGCCGGACAGTCCTCCTACGAGCAGTACTTC. It codes for CSAGQSSYEQYF.

The rearrangement links TRBV19 to TRBJ2-2; no reliable D call. This CDR3 region has 18 residues. From germline, CDR1 is LNHDA and CDR2 SQIVND (reference sequence). Trimming took off 3 bases at V and 2 bases at J, with 19 bases between the two ends. The CDR3 nucleotides read TGTGCCAGTAGTATGGTTGGACCGAAACTTTTAAACACCGGGGAGCTGTTTTTT. This sequence encodes CASSMVGPKLLNTGELFF.

The chain joins TRBV30 to TRBJ2-3, with TRBD2 as a possible D gene (6 bases). V lost 4 bases, J lost 4 bases, and 15 bases lay in between. This CDR3 contains 14 residues. CDR1 is GTSNPN and CDR2 is SVGIG in the germline V gene (reference sequence). The CDR3 loop reads CAWTLRDSADTQYF. The CDR3 nucleotides read TGTGCCTGGACACTACGGGACTCAGCAGATACGCAGTATTTT.

The table lists this clonotype with many counts. This sequence joins TRBV7-9 and TRBJ2-3; the D gene is possibly TRBD1 (5 bases). V was cut by 6 bases and J by 2 bases, with 12 bases left in between. The length of the CDR3 is 14 residues. Germline V gene lookup returns CDR1 SEHNR and CDR2 FQNEAQ (reference sequence). The CDR3 loop is CASSQWGDTDTQYF. The CDR3 DNA reads TGTGCCAGCAGTCAATGGGGCGACACAGATACGCAGTATTTT.

This clonotype was detected a few times. This sequence joins TRBV24-1 and TRBJ2-5, with D tentatively TRBD2 (6 bases). The CDR3 spans 14 residues. Germline V lookup: CDR1 KGHDR, CDR2 SFDVKD. V was trimmed by 2 bases and J by 5 bases, leaving 11 bases between them. In DNA, the CDR3 is TGTGCCACCAGTGATTCTAGGGAGGATGAGACCCAGTACTTC. It yields the protein CATSDSREDETQYF.